Reported below is one T cell receptor beta chain. Its target is unknown. This CDR3 has 13 residues. V was pared by 6 bases and J by 7 bases, with 15 bases between. CDR1 is MNHEY, CDR2 SVGAGI, per germline. Constant-segment primers and 5'RACE yielded cDNA libraries for TCR alpha and TCR beta, each carrying sample barcodes and UMIs. TCRdb recomputed calls from the 5' RACE reads with MiXCR, one row per CDR3 protein. The sample has 540,000 or so distinct CDR3 sequences; roughly 21% are singletons. This record belongs to a study of T-cell memory formation after mild COVID-19. About the study: TCR clusters mostly belonged to single donors. Study-level results: Within pre-infection memory, some responding clones were found, suggesting cross-reactive memory joined.

V gene TRBV6-5 combines with J gene TRBJ1-2; tentatively, D is TRBD1 (5 bases). The receptor was derived from an adult woman who had mild COVID-19 (a few samples of this study predate the infection). Cell type and time point are not known. The sample taken for sequencing was PBMCs or a T cell subset sorted from them (not recorded which). In nucleotides, the CDR3 is TGTGCCAGCAGCTACAGGCGAAACGGTGGCTACACCTTC. It codes for CASSYRRNGGYTF.